The next 8 T cell receptor beta chains were all read from a single sample in a study of cytomegalovirus exposure and HLA in healthy donors. In the PCR, 60 Vbeta and 13 Jbeta primers were used. Data came from immunoSEQ multiplex PCR; TCRdb stores just in-frame clones and leaves some out. The sample comprises 150,000 to 200,000 clones, roughly two thirds of which are singletons, and 2.5% to 3% rests with the top ten. Specimen: PBMCs. The source of these receptors is a woman in her twenties or thirties in good health and CMV-seronegative.

The genes are TRBV23-1 and TRBJ1-6; no clear D. Being an ORF, TRBV23-1 has a function that is uncertain. This CDR3 comprises 17 residues. Trimming took 4 bases from V and 13 from J, leaving 26 bases between them. The CDR3 DNA sequence: TGCGCCAGCAGTCGTCCACTTTCCTATATAATTCACCGGCCCCTCCACTTT. This codes for CASSRPLSYIIHRPLHF.

This chain joins TRBV4-2 and TRBJ2-7, with 12 bases fitting TRBD2. Germline V gene lookup returns CDR1 LGHNA and CDR2 YNFKEQ. The CDR3 is made up of 15 amino acids. V was clipped by 4 bases and J by 2 bases; unmatched bases: 3. CDR3 bases: TGTGCCAGCAGCCGAGGACTAGCGGGAACCTACGAGCAGTACTTC. Residues: CASSRGLAGTYEQYF.

This clone was seen only a few times. The chain employs TRBV4-1 and TRBJ2-7, with 9 bases fitting TRBD1. The CDR3 has 14 amino acids. Trimming removed 4 bases from V and 2 bases from J; junction bases left unmatched: 3. Germline V gene sequence: CDR1 MGHRA, CDR2 YSYEKL. The CDR3 is CASSPGTGTYEQYF. The CDR3 DNA reads TGCGCCAGCAGCCCCGGGACAGGGACCTACGAGCAGTACTTC.

This chain links TRBV15 with TRBJ2-3; D perhaps matches TRBD2 (5 bases). Germline V gene sequence: CDR1 LNHNV, CDR2 YYDKDF (reference sequence). Trimming left V 1 base short and J 3 bases short, with 17 bases between. The CDR3 loop spans 17 amino acids. This CDR3 reads CATSRGALVGVTDTQYF. The CDR3 DNA reads as TGTGCCACCAGCAGAGGGGCACTAGTGGGAGTGACAGATACGCAGTATTTT.

J is TRBJ2-1 and V is TRBV7-8; 7 positions match TRBD1. The CDR3 sequence is 19 residues long. V trimming: 5 bases; J trimming: 0 bases; junction bases outside the gene matches: 16. In germline, CDR1 is SGHVS, CDR2 FQNEAQ. The DNA for the CDR3 is TGTGCCAGCAGCCCCCCTCCTTGGACAGGTCAAAGCTCCTACAATGAGCAGTTCTTC. Protein sequence: CASSPPPWTGQSSYNEQFF. The whole variable domain, remainder taken from reference TRBV7-8 and TRBJ2-1, is GAGVSQSPRYKVAKRGQDVALRCDPISGHVSLFWYQQALGQGPEFLTYFQNEAQLDKSGLPSDRFFAERPEGSVSTLKIQRTQQEDSAVYLCASSPPPWTGQSSYNEQFFGPGTRLTVL.

The V call is TRBV27, the J call TRBJ1-2, with D perhaps matching TRBD1 (5 bases). This CDR3 has 13 amino acids. CDR1 is MNHEY and CDR2 is SMNVEV in the germline V gene (reference sequence). Trimming removed 2 bases from V and 8 bases from J, with 12 bases in between. The CDR3 loop is CASSLGRVGGYTF. CDR3 coding DNA: TGTGCCAGCAGTTTAGGCAGGGTTGGAGGCTACACCTTC.

This clone was seen only a few times. Other DNA sequences from this sample encode an identical CDR3 as well. The V gene is TRBV7-2, the J gene TRBJ2-5, with 9 bases identical to TRBD2. The CDR3 sequence is 13 residues long. Germline V gene sequence: CDR1 SGHTA, CDR2 FQGNSA. Germline trimming cut 3 bases from V and 5 bases from J; bases unmatched to any gene: 1. CDR3 sequence reads: CASSLAGGETQYF. CDR3 coding DNA: TGTGCCAGCAGCTTGGCGGGGGGGGAGACCCAGTACTTC.

CDR3 residues: CASSSQAGGISDTQYF. In DNA, the CDR3 is TGTGCCAGCAGCTCCCAAGCGGGGGGGATCTCAGATACGCAGTATTTT. The rearrangement uses TRBV7-2 and TRBJ2-3; 10 bases align to TRBD2. The V gene end was trimmed by 4 bases and the J gene end by 4 bases; junction bases not matched to a gene: 8. The CDR3 has 16 residues. CDR1 SGHTA and CDR2 FQGNSA come from the germline V gene.